The 22 T cell receptor beta chains below come from one sample, sequenced in a study of T cell repertoires in cytomegalovirus infection (dated by TCRdb to between 2018 and 2021). Sequencing took place on an Illumina HiSeq 1500. TCRdb took the public reads, trimmed them with fastp at Q25, ran MiXCR for clone calling and kept in-frame beta chains. Rows merge per CDR3 protein into single entries with the most common DNA and genes. This sample comprises around 300,000 distinct CDR3 sequences, more than 9% of them detected only once. About 4.5% of the sample comes from the top ten. The sequenced sample was PBMCs. Every receptor here comes from a human donor in good health (CMV status not recorded). Some clones in this sample may be carry-over from other donors' samples.

This clonotype was counted many times. The J gene is TRBJ1-5, the V gene TRBV25-1; tentative D call: TRBD1 (5 bases). V lost 6 bases and J 0 bases, leaving 9 bases between the germline ends. This CDR3 has 14 residues. Germline CDR1 and CDR2: MGHDK and SYGVNS. The CDR3 region has the DNA TGTGCCAGCAGCCCAGGGCCTAGCAATCAGCCCCAGCATTTT. It specifies CASSPGPSNQPQHF.

A few counts support this clonotype. The CDR3, as DNA: TGCGCCAGCAGCTTGTTCGGTCGGGGCACAGATACGCAGTATTTT. Encoded protein: CASSLFGRGTDTQYF. This sequence joins TRBV5-1 and TRBJ2-3; D not resolved. Per the germline V gene, CDR1 is SGHRS and CDR2 is YFSETQ. This CDR3 spans 15 amino acids. Trimming left V 1 base short and J 1 base short, with 10 bases between.

The rearrangement joins TRBV5-6 to TRBJ2-1, with a tentative D call TRBD2 (6 bases). The CDR3 sequence is 15 residues long. V was trimmed by 1 base and J by 3 bases, leaving 11 bases between them. Per the germline V gene, CDR1 is SGHDT and CDR2 is YYEEEE. In nucleotides, the CDR3 is TGTGCCAGCAGCTTGTATACTAGCAGCTACAATGAGCAGTTCTTC. This codes for CASSLYTSSYNEQFF.

There are many counts of this clonotype. J is TRBJ1-5 and V is TRBV12-3 or TRBV12-4; D is perhaps TRBD1 (5 bases). The CDR3 is 15 amino acids. Trimming removed 6 bases at V and 6 bases at J, with 18 bases between. This CDR3 is CASSPFGGSRQPQHF. For the CDR3, the DNA is TGTGCCAGCAGCCCTTTTGGGGGGAGTCGTCAGCCCCAGCATTTT.

This sequence joins TRBV7-2 and TRBJ1-1; 9 bases are a match to TRBD1. Germline V CDR1 and CDR2: SGHTA, FQGNSA. Unmatched junction bases numbered 6, after V lost 1 base and J lost 3 bases. CDR3 length equals 16 residues. The CDR3 coding sequence is TGTGCCAGCAGCTTAGGGACAGGGGTCGGGGACACTGAAGCTTTCTTT. Translated: CASSLGTGVGDTEAFF.

This clonotype appeared many times. This chain joins TRBV7-2 and TRBJ2-2, with 9 nucleotides matching TRBD1. V gave up 4 bases and J gave up 4 bases; unmatched junction bases: 4. In germline, CDR1 is SGHTA, CDR2 FQGNSA. The CDR3 extends over 15 amino acids. The CDR3 nucleotides are TGTGCCAGCAGCTCAGGACAGGGGAGCACCGGGGAGCTGTTTTTT. Encoded protein: CASSSGQGSTGELFF. Variable domain in full (rest from reference TRBV7-2 and TRBJ2-2): GAGVSQSPSNKVTEKGKDVELRCDPISGHTALYWYRQSLGQGLEFLIYFQGNSAPDKSGLPSDRFSAERTGGSVSTLTIQRTQQEDSAVYLCASSSGQGSTGELFFGEGSRLTVL.

The chain carries TRBV7-3 and TRBJ1-4; weak D call: TRBD1 (5 bases). This CDR3 has 15 residues. V lost 2 bases and J lost 3, with 10 bases in between. Germline CDR1 SGHTA, CDR2 FQGTGA. CDR3 residues: CASSLLSRANEKLFF. For the CDR3, the DNA is TGTGCCAGCAGCTTACTCTCCAGGGCTAATGAAAAACTGTTTTTT.

This clonotype occurred many times. V and J are TRBV7-2 and TRBJ2-1; 10 nucleotides agree with TRBD2. The J segment lost 7 bases and the V segment lost 5 bases, leaving 5 bases of the junction unmatched. This CDR3 comprises 14 residues. The germline V gene has CDR1 SGHTA and CDR2 FQGNSA. CDR3 in DNA: TGTGCCAGCAGCGCTAGCGGGAGACGAAATGAGCAGTTCTTC. Its translation is CASSASGRRNEQFF.

The rearrangement joins TRBV7-2 to TRBJ2-5; the match to TRBD1 covers 7 bases. This CDR3 spans 15 amino acids. Germline CDR1 is SGHTA and CDR2 is FQGNSA. J lost 0 bases, V lost 5 bases, and 6 bases had no gene match. CDR3 nucleotides: TGTGCCAGCAGCACGGCCAGGGGGAACCAAGAGACCCAGTACTTC. Its translation: CASSTARGNQETQYF.

This clonotype was seen repeatedly, ten times or more. This chain links TRBV6-5 with TRBJ2-7; 16 bases are a match to TRBD2. The CDR3 spans 22 residues. Germline-derived CDR1 and CDR2 are MNHEY and SVGAGI. V shed 0 bases, J shed 3 bases, and the junction held 17 bases outside the gene matches. Written as DNA, the CDR3 is TGTGCCAGCAGTTACTCCAGAGGGACTAGCGGGAGGGACAAATTATTTGACTACGAGCAGTACTTC. As protein: CASSYSRGTSGRDKLFDYEQYF.

This clonotype was found a few times. The rearrangement joins TRBV7-2 to TRBJ2-5; D is uncertain. The CDR3 sequence is 13 residues long. Germline CDR1 reads SGHTA; CDR2 reads FQGNSA. Trimming took off 5 bases at V and 7 bases at J, with 14 bases between the two ends. The CDR3 DNA follows: TGTGCCAGCAGCCCACAAATGTGGGGGACCCAGTACTTC. This sequence encodes CASSPQMWGTQYF. The variable domain in full, completed from reference TRBV7-2 and TRBJ2-5, reads GAGVSQSPSNKVTEKGKDVELRCDPISGHTALYWYRQSLGQGLEFLIYFQGNSAPDKSGLPSDRFSAERTGGSVSTLTIQRTQQEDSAVYLCASSPQMWGTQYFGPGTRLLVL.

The V gene is TRBV19, the J gene TRBJ2-7, with TRBD1 identical over 8 bases. CDR3 size: 15 residues. The germline V gene encodes CDR1 LNHDA and CDR2 SQIVND (reference sequence). Losses at the gene ends were 2 bases for V and 4 bases for J; bases not matched to a gene: 7. The CDR3 DNA reads as TGTGCCAGTAGTATATACGGGGACAGGAAGTACGAGCAGTACTTC. This translates into CASSIYGDRKYEQYF.

The chain couples TRBV28 to TRBJ1-2; the D gene is possibly TRBD1 (6 bases). The CDR3 consists of 14 residues. V lost 4 bases, J lost 2 bases, and 11 bases lay in between. In germline, CDR1 is MDHEN, CDR2 SYDVKM. The CDR3 sequence is CASSSGHLNYGYTF. DNA for the CDR3: TGTGCCAGCAGTTCGGGACACTTAAACTATGGCTACACCTTC.

This clonotype was detected ten times or more. The genes are TRBV6-5 and TRBJ2-7; TRBD1 is a possible D gene (6 bases). V lost 0 bases and J lost 3, with 9 bases in between. CDR1 is MNHEY and CDR2 is SVGAGI in the germline V gene. The CDR3 is 14 residues long. This chain's CDR3 is CASSYSGRGYEQYF. CDR3 DNA: TGTGCCAGCAGTTACTCGGGCAGGGGCTACGAGCAGTACTTC.

This clonotype was detected ten times or more. V is TRBV7-2 and J is TRBJ1-1, with 7 positions matching TRBD1. V gave up 2 bases and J gave up 6 bases; unmatched junction bases: 3. The CDR3 has 13 amino acids. Germline CDR1 is SGHTA and CDR2 is FQGNSA. For the CDR3, the DNA is TGTGCCAGCAGCTTAAGTACAGGGGCTGAAGCTTTCTTT. It is translated as CASSLSTGAEAFF.

This clonotype was counted many times. The chain joins TRBV7-2 to TRBJ2-3; D is uncertain. The CDR3 has 14 residues. Deletions cut 3 bases from V and 0 bases from J, with 7 bases between. CDR1 and CDR2 (germline): SGHTA, FQGNSA. The chain's CDR3 is CASSFGPSTDTQYF. CDR3 DNA: TGTGCCAGCAGCTTCGGACCTAGCACAGATACGCAGTATTTT.

This clonotype showed up just a few times. The gene calls are TRBV28 and TRBJ1-2; no definite D call. The CDR3 totals 15 residues. V gave up 1 base and J gave up 8 bases, with 17 bases separating them. The germline gives CDR1 MDHEN, CDR2 SYDVKM. The CDR3 nucleotides are TGTGCCAGCAGTTTATCTAATCCCTCGGCGGGGGGCTACACCTTC. It is translated as CASSLSNPSAGGYTF.

This clonotype has more than one count but fewer than ten. The V and J genes are TRBV19 and TRBJ2-6, with unresolved D. V lost 1 base and J lost 0, with 4 bases in between. The CDR3 consists of 15 residues. Germline CDR1 LNHDA, CDR2 SQIVND (reference sequence). In DNA, the CDR3 is TGTGCCAGTAGTATAGGCAGCTCTGGGGCCAACGTCCTGACTTTC. This gives the protein CASSIGSSGANVLTF.

This clonotype was found a few times. Written as DNA, the CDR3 is TGTGCCAGCAGCTTGGATCCGGGCTTAGTTAATGAAAAACTGTTTTTT. Amino acid sequence: CASSLDPGLVNEKLFF. The chain has TRBV5-4 and TRBJ1-4; no clear D. Germline CDR1 SGHNT, CDR2 YYREEE (reference sequence). The CDR3 has 16 residues. Trimming cost V 0 bases and J 4 bases, with 13 bases left between them.

In its sample, this clonotype was seen many times. The chain recombines TRBV7-6 with TRBJ2-1; no clear D. Germline CDR1 reads SGHVS; CDR2 reads FNYEAQ. The V end lost 0 bases, the J end lost 9 bases, and 9 bases lay between the germline ends. This CDR3 is built from 13 residues. CDR3 sequence (DNA): TGTGCCAGCAGCTTAGCGCCCCCGGGTGAGCAGTTCTTC. Encoded protein: CASSLAPPGEQFF.

This clonotype has ten or more counts. The V gene is TRBV7-3, the J gene TRBJ1-1; D gene unclear. Trimming took off 1 base at V and 1 base at J, with 4 bases between the two ends. From germline, CDR1 is SGHTA and CDR2 FQGTGA. The CDR3 has 13 residues. The CDR3 DNA reads as TGTGCCAGCAGCTTAAACCGGAACACTGAAGCTTTCTTT. It specifies CASSLNRNTEAFF.

Turning to this clonotype: One end of the junction does not line up with germline, which may come from a read error. The chain is built from TRBV18 and TRBJ1-1; perhaps TRBD1 as D (5 bases). CDR1 KGHSH and CDR2 LQKENI come from the germline V gene. The CDR3 sequence is 12 residues long. This chain's CDR3 is CASSPRQTEVFF. Here the CDR3 DNA reads TGTGCCAGCTCACCAAGACAGACTGAAGTTTTCTTT.